This T cell receptor beta chain was captured in a study of cytomegalovirus exposure and HLA in healthy donors. Study-level points and caveats: The study put some 150 TCR beta chains on its list as cytomegalovirus-associated.

V was pared by 6 bases and J by 10 bases, with 11 bases of the junction left unmatched. CDR3 length: 15 residues. From germline, CDR1 is MNHEY and CDR2 SMNVEV (reference sequence). The data were produced by immunoSEQ multiplex PCR, yet TCRdb's version contains in-frame clones alone and is incomplete. There are roughly 270,000 clones in the sample; 70% to 90% occur only once, and approximately 0.95% lies in the top ten. This clone was seen a handful of times. Its antigen is not known. The gene calls are TRBV27 and TRBJ2-1; TRBD2 matches 11 bases. This receptor was obtained from a woman in her late teens or twenties in good health and CMV-seronegative. The sequenced sample was PBMCs. CDR3 sequence: CASRVAGGANWEQFF. Here the CDR3 DNA reads TGTGCCAGCAGGGTAGCGGGAGGGGCTAATTGGGAGCAGTTCTTC.